A selection of T cell receptor beta chains follows, all from one sample in a study of blood T cell repertoires in COVID-19. Using immunoSEQ multiplex PCR, the repertoire was profiled, and TCRdb retains in-frame clones only, with some absent. The repertoire holds about 80,000 clones, with roughly four fifths as singletons. The sample comprised peripheral blood. The source is a human donor in a cohort sampled during active COVID-19. Each CDR3 is given with its conserved first and last residue. The order of the fields is V gene, J gene, D gene, clone size, CDR3 protein, CDR3 DNA. The D gene is left open where the match is weak. The size entry is marked missing in some rows and otherwise reads once, few, many or a size class.

V gene: TRBV19
J gene: TRBJ2-7
D gene: TRBD2
clone size: NA
CDR3 protein: CASTPGRGSYEQYF
CDR3 DNA: TGTGCCAGTACCCCCGGGAGGGGGTCCTACGAGCAGTACTTC

V gene: TRBV6-5
J gene: TRBJ2-7
D gene: NA
clone size: NA
CDR3 protein: CASSTMIGLRGQYF
CDR3 DNA: TGTGCCAGCAGTACGATGATTGGCCTACGAGGGCAGTACTTC

V gene: TRBV4-2
J gene: TRBJ2-7
D gene: TRBD1
clone size: NA
CDR3 protein: CASSPGQGATREQYF
CDR3 DNA: TGTGCCAGCAGCCCGGGACAGGGGGCGACTCGGGAGCAGTACTTC

V gene: TRBV10-3
J gene: TRBJ1-4
D gene: NA
clone size: NA
CDR3 protein: CAISESGDPNEKLFF
CDR3 DNA: TGTGCCATCAGTGAGTCCGGGGATCCGAACGAAAAACTGTTTTTT

V gene: TRBV5-6
J gene: TRBJ2-3
D gene: TRBD2
clone size: NA
CDR3 protein: CASSLSGGADTQYF
CDR3 DNA: TGTGCCAGCAGCTTGAGCGGGGGCGCAGATACGCAGTATTTT

V gene: TRBV6-5
J gene: TRBJ1-2
D gene: TRBD1
clone size: NA
CDR3 protein: CASSYGTGGNYGYTF
CDR3 DNA: TGTGCCAGCAGTTACGGGACAGGGGGCAACTATGGCTACACCTTC

V gene: TRBV6-4
J gene: TRBJ2-3
D gene: TRBD1
clone size: NA
CDR3 protein: CASSPGGDTQYF
CDR3 DNA: TGTGCCAGCAGCCCAGGGGGTGATACGCAGTATTTT

V gene: TRBV5-1
J gene: TRBJ2-7
D gene: TRBD1
clone size: NA
CDR3 protein: CASSRTGSPIYEQYF
CDR3 DNA: TGCGCCAGCAGCCGGACAGGCTCGCCGATCTACGAGCAGTACTTC

V gene: TRBV5-1
J gene: TRBJ2-7
D gene: TRBD1
clone size: NA
CDR3 protein: CASSPRQGGSEQYF
CDR3 DNA: TGCGCCAGCAGCCCCCGACAGGGGGGTAGCGAGCAGTACTTC

V gene: TRBV28
J gene: TRBJ2-7
D gene: TRBD2
clone size: NA
CDR3 protein: CASRKSSGVYEQYF
CDR3 DNA: TGTGCCAGCAGGAAAAGTAGCGGGGTCTACGAGCAGTACTTC

V gene: TRBV14
J gene: TRBJ2-1
D gene: TRBD2
clone size: few
CDR3 protein: CASSRTSGGTYNEQFF
CDR3 DNA: TGTGCCAGCAGTCGGACTAGCGGGGGGACCTACAATGAGCAGTTCTTC

V gene: TRBV20-1
J gene: TRBJ1-5
D gene: TRBD1
clone size: NA
CDR3 protein: CSASFFPDRDNQPQHF
CDR3 DNA: TGCAGTGCTAGTTTTTTCCCCGACAGGGATAATCAGCCCCAGCATTTT

V gene: TRBV19
J gene: TRBJ1-1
D gene: NA
clone size: NA
CDR3 protein: CASSTGIGTFF
CDR3 DNA: TGTGCCAGTAGTACAGGGATCGGAACTTTCTTT

V gene: TRBV12-5
J gene: TRBJ1-2
D gene: TRBD1
clone size: NA
CDR3 protein: CASGSQGAGYGYTF
CDR3 DNA: TGTGCTAGTGGTTCCCAGGGGGCTGGCTATGGCTACACCTTC

V gene: TRBV5-1
J gene: TRBJ2-3
D gene: NA
clone size: NA
CDR3 protein: CASSPGTGGPTDTQYF
CDR3 DNA: TGCGCCAGCAGCCCCGGGACTGGCGGCCCCACAGATACGCAGTATTTT

V gene: TRBV5-4
J gene: TRBJ2-1
D gene: TRBD1
clone size: NA
CDR3 protein: CASRDRVGANEQFF
CDR3 DNA: TGTGCCAGCAGGGACAGGGTAGGGGCCAATGAGCAGTTCTTC

V gene: TRBV6-1
J gene: TRBJ2-7
D gene: NA
clone size: NA
CDR3 protein: CASSEAWGGNSYEQYF
CDR3 DNA: TGTGCCAGCAGTGAAGCTTGGGGGGGCAACTCCTACGAGCAGTACTTC

V gene: TRBV28
J gene: TRBJ2-7
D gene: TRBD1
clone size: NA
CDR3 protein: CASSQPGTGSYEQYF
CDR3 DNA: TGTGCCAGCAGCCAACCCGGGACAGGGTCCTACGAGCAGTACTTC

V gene: TRBV5-1
J gene: TRBJ2-4
D gene: NA
clone size: few
CDR3 protein: CASSLEAGRNQYF
CDR3 DNA: TGCGCCAGCAGCTTGGAGGCAGGGAGGAATCAGTACTTC

V gene: TRBV10-1
J gene: TRBJ2-5
D gene: NA
clone size: once
CDR3 protein: CASSVGGGQQETQYF
CDR3 DNA: TGCGCCAGCAGTGTCGGCGGGGGCCAACAAGAGACCCAGTACTTC

V gene: TRBV27
J gene: TRBJ1-4
D gene: NA
clone size: NA
CDR3 protein: CASSFDSNEKLFF
CDR3 DNA: TGTGCCAGCAGTTTTGATAGTAATGAAAAACTGTTTTTT

V gene: TRBV5-4
J gene: TRBJ2-7
D gene: TRBD1
clone size: NA
CDR3 protein: CASSMTGYYEQYF
CDR3 DNA: TGTGCCAGCAGCATGACAGGGTACTACGAGCAGTACTTC

V gene: TRBV19
J gene: TRBJ1-2
D gene: NA
clone size: NA
CDR3 protein: CASSIEVGDYGYTF
CDR3 DNA: TGTGCCAGTAGTATAGAGGTAGGAGACTATGGCTACACCTTC

V gene: TRBV30
J gene: TRBJ1-1
D gene: NA
clone size: NA
CDR3 protein: CAWSVRVMNTEAFF
CDR3 DNA: TGTGCCTGGAGTGTGCGGGTAATGAACACTGAAGCTTTCTTT

V gene: TRBV4-2
J gene: TRBJ2-3
D gene: TRBD2
clone size: NA
CDR3 protein: CASSQGLAGGPGTDTQYF
CDR3 DNA: TGTGCCAGCAGCCAAGGACTAGCGGGGGGGCCCGGCACAGATACGCAGTATTTT

V gene: TRBV25-1
J gene: TRBJ2-2
D gene: NA
clone size: NA
CDR3 protein: CASSPLQGGVSSGELFF
CDR3 DNA: TGTGCCAGCAGTCCCCTGCAGGGTGGGGTTTCGTCCGGGGAGCTGTTTTTT

V gene: TRBV7-8
J gene: TRBJ2-1
D gene: TRBD1
clone size: NA
CDR3 protein: CASSTGGQGTYNEQFF
CDR3 DNA: TGTGCCAGCAGTACTGGGGGACAGGGAACCTACAATGAGCAGTTCTTC

V gene: TRBV6-4
J gene: TRBJ2-3
D gene: NA
clone size: NA
CDR3 protein: CASSDGRTDTQYF
CDR3 DNA: TGTGCCAGCAGTGACGGGCGCACAGATACGCAGTATTTT

V gene: TRBV11-2
J gene: TRBJ1-1
D gene: NA
clone size: NA
CDR3 protein: CASSFQGNTEAFF
CDR3 DNA: TGTGCCAGCAGCTTTCAGGGGAACACTGAAGCTTTCTTT